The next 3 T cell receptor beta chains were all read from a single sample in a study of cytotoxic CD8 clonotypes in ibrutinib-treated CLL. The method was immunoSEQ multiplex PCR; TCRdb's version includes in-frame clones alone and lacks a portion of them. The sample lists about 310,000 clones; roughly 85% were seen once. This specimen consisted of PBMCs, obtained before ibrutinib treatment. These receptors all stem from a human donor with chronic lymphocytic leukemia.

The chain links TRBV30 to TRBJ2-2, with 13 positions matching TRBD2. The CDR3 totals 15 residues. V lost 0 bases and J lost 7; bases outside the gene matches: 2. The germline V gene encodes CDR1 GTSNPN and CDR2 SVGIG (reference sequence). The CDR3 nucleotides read TGTGCCTGGAGTGTACTAGCGGGAGGGATCGGGGAGCTGTTTTTT. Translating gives CAWSVLAGGIGELFF.

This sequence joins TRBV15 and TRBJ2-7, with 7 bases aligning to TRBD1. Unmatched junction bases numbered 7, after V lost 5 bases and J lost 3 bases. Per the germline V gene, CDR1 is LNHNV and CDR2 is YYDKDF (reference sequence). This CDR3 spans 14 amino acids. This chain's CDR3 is CATSPRTGHYEQYF. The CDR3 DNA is TGTGCCACCAGCCCAAGGACAGGACACTACGAGCAGTACTTC.

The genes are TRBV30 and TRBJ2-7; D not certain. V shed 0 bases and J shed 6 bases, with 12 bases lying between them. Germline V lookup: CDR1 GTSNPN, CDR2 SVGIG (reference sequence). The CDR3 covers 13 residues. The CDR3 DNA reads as TGTGCCTGGAGTGTACTACCTGTCGGCGAGCAGTACTTC. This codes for CAWSVLPVGEQYF.